This TCR beta chain was profiled in a study of blood T cells in healthy people across ages. Through a sample-barcoded 5' primer and a J-beta primer mix, a second PCR was run for roughly 6 to 11 cycles. TCRdb reprocessed the 5' RACE reads with MiXCR, giving one entry per CDR3 protein. The sample shows 600,000 to 850,000 distinct CDR3 sequences, approximately 39% of them seen only once. General study findings and limits: Age showed a roughly linear inverse relationship with TCR beta diversity per million T cells. Because sorting was not performed, PBMCs prevented conclusive naive versus antigen-experienced comparison.

Regarding this clonotype: Its specificity is unknown.

V was pared by 7 bases and J by 3 bases, with 8 bases of the junction left unmatched. Germline values: CDR1 DFQATT, CDR2 SNEGSKA (reference sequence). This CDR3 comprises 14 residues. There were healthy Caucasian individuals from Russia, aged about 6 to 100, serving as donors. The sample was blood. This receptor was taken from a woman aged 60-75 years in good health. The rearrangement uses TRBV20-1 and TRBJ2-1, with 8 bases aligning to TRBD1. The CDR3 nucleotides are TGCAGTGGACACGACAGGGGCGTCTACAATGAGCAGTTCTTC. The encoded protein is CSGHDRGVYNEQFF.